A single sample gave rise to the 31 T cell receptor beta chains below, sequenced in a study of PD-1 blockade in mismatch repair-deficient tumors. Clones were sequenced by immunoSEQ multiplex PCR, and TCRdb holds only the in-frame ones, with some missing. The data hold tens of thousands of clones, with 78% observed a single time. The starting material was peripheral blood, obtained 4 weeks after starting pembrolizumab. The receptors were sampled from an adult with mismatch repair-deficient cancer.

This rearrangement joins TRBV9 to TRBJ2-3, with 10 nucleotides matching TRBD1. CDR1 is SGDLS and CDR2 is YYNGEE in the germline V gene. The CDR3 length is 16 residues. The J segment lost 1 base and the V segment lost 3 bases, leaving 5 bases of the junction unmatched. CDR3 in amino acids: CASSASGTGGTDTQYF. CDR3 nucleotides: TGTGCCAGCAGCGCTTCCGGGACAGGGGGCACAGATACGCAGTATTTT.

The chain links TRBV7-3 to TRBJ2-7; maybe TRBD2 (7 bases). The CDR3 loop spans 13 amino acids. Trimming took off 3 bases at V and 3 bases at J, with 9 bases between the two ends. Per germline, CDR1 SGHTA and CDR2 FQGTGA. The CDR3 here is CASSLGGGYEQYF. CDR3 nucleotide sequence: TGTGCCAGCAGCTTGGGAGGGGGCTACGAGCAGTACTTC.

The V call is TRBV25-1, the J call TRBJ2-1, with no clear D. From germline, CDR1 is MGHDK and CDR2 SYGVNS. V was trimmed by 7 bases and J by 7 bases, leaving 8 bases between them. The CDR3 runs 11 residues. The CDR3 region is CASKWGNEQFF. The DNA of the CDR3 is TGTGCCAGCAAGTGGGGAAATGAGCAGTTCTTC. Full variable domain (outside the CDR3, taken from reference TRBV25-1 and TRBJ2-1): EADIYQTPRYLVIGTGKKITLECSQTMGHDKMYWYQQDPGMELHLIHYSYGVNSTEKGDLSSESTVSRIRTEHFPLTLESARPSHTSQYLCASKWGNEQFFGPGTRLTVL.

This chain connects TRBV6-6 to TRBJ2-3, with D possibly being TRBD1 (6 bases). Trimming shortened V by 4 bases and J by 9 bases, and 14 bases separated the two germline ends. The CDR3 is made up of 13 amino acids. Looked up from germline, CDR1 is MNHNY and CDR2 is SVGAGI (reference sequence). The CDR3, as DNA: TGTGCCAGCAGTTCCCAGGGGACCGGGACGCAGTATTTT. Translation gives CASSSQGTGTQYF.

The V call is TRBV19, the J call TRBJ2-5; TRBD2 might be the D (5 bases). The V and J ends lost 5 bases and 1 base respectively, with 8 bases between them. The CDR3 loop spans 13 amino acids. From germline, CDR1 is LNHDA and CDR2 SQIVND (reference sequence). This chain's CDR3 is CASSSGLQETQYF. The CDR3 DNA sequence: TGTGCCAGTAGTTCTGGACTCCAAGAGACCCAGTACTTC. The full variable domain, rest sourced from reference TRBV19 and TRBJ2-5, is DGGITQSPKYLFRKEGQNVTLSCEQNLNHDAMYWYRQDPGQGLRLIYYSQIVNDFQKGDIAEGYSVSREKKESFPLTVTSAQKNPTAFYLCASSSGLQETQYFGPGTRLLVL.

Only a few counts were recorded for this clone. CDR3 in DNA: TGTGCCAGCAGCGGGGGAGGGAGATCTTTTTCCTACGAGCAGTACTTC. Its protein product is CASSGGGRSFSYEQYF. This chain uses TRBV27 with TRBJ2-7; TRBD2 matches 7 bases. CDR1 and CDR2 (germline): MNHEY, SMNVEV (reference sequence). With V trimmed by 6 bases and J by 1 base, 12 bases remained unmatched. This CDR3 has 16 residues.

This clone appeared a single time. The DNA for the CDR3 is TGTGCCAGCAGCTTAGGTGGCGTCTCCTACAATGAGCAGTTCTTC. This codes for CASSLGGVSYNEQFF. The chain uses TRBV7-2 and TRBJ2-1; no clear D. Germline V gene lookup returns CDR1 SGHTA and CDR2 FQGNSA. This CDR3 comprises 15 residues. Trimming removed 1 base from V and 0 bases from J, with 7 bases in between.

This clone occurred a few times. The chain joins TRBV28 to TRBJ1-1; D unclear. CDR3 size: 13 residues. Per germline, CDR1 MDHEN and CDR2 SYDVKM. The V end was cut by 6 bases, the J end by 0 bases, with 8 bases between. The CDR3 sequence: CASRLQLNTEAFF. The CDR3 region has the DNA TGTGCCAGCAGATTACAGCTGAACACTGAAGCTTTCTTT.

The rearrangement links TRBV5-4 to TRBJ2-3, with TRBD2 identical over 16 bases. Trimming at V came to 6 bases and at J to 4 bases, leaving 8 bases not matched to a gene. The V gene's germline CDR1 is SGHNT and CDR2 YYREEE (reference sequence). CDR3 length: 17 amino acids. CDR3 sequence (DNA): TGTGCCAGCAACCAGGGACTAGCGGGGGGGGGATCAGATACGCAGTATTTT. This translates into CASNQGLAGGGSDTQYF.

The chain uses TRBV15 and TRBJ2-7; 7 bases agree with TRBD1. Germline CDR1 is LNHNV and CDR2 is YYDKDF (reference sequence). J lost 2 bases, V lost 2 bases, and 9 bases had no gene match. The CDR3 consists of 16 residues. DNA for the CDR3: TGTGCCACCAGCAGACCACTGGGGACAGCCACCTACGAGCAGTACTTC. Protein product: CATSRPLGTATYEQYF.

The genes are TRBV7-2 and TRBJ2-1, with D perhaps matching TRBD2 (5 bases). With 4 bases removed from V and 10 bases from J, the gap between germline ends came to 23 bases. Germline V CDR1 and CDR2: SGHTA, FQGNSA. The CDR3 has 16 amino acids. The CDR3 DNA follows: TGTGCCAGCAGCTACCCGGGCGGGCCCCTGCTCAGGGAGCAGTTCTTC. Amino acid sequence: CASSYPGGPLLREQFF.

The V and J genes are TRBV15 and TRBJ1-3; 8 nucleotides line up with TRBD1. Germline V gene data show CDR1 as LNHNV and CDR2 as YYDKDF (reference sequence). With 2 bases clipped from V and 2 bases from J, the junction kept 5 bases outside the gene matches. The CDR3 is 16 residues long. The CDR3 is CATSRRDRSTGNTIYF. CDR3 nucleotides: TGTGCCACCAGCAGACGGGACAGGTCGACTGGAAACACCATATATTTT.

The CDR3 loop reads CASSDQPGIGNQPQHF. The DNA of the CDR3 is TGTGCCAGCAGTGATCAACCAGGGATTGGTAATCAGCCCCAGCATTTT. The chain links TRBV6-1 to TRBJ1-5, with a tentative D call TRBD1 (5 bases). The CDR3 covers 16 residues. Trimming left V 3 bases short and J 4 bases short, with 16 bases between. The germline V gene has CDR1 MNHNS and CDR2 SASEGT.

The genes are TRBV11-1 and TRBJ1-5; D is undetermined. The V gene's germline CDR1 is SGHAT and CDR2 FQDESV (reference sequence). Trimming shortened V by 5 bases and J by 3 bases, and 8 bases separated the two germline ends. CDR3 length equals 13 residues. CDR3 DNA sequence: TGTGCCAGCAGCACCCGGAACAATCAGCCCCAGCATTTT. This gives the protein CASSTRNNQPQHF.

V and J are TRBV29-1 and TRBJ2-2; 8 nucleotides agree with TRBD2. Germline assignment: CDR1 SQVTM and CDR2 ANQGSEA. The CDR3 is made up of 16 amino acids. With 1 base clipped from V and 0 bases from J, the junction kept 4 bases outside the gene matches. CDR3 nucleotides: TGCAGCGTTGAAGTAGCGGGATTCGCGAACACCGGGGAGCTGTTTTTT. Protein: CSVEVAGFANTGELFF.

CDR3 loop: CAISEYMVGEGNQPQHF. The CDR3 DNA is TGTGCCATCAGTGAGTATATGGTAGGGGAGGGCAATCAGCCCCAGCATTTT. The chain combines TRBV10-3 with TRBJ1-5, with a tentative D call TRBD1 (5 bases). Germline V gene sequence: CDR1 ENHRY, CDR2 SYGVKD. Trimming left V 1 base short and J 2 bases short, with 15 bases between. This CDR3 has 17 residues.

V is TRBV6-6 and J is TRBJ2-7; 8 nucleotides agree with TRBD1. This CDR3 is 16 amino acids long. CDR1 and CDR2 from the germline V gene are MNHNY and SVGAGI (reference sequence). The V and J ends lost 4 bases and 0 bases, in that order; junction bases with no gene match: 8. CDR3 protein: CASSSLGQVSSYEQYF. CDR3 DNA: TGTGCCAGCAGTTCCTTGGGACAGGTTAGCTCCTACGAGCAGTACTTC.

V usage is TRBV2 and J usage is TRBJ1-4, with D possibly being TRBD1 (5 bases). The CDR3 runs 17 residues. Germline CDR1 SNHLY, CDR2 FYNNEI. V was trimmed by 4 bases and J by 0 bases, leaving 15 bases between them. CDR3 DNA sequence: TGTGCCAGCAGTGTAGTATTGTGGGGGGCAACTAATGAAAAACTGTTTTTT. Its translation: CASSVVLWGATNEKLFF. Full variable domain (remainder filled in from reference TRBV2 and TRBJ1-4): EPEVTQTPSHQVTQMGQEVILRCVPISNHLYFYWYRQILGQKVEFLVSFYNNEISEKSEIFDDQFSVERPDGSNFTLKIRSTKLEDSAMYFCASSVVLWGATNEKLFFGSGTQLSVL.

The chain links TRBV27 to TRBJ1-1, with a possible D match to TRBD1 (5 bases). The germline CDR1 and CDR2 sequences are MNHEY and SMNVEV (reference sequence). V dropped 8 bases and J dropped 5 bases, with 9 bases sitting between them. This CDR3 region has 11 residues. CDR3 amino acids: CASSGGTEAFF. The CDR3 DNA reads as TGTGCCAGCTCGGGGGGGACTGAAGCTTTCTTT.

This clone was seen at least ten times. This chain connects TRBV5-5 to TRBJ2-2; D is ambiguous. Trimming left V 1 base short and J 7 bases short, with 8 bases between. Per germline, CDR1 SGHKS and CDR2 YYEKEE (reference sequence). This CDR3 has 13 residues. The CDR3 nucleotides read TGTGCCAGCAGCTTGAGGTCAGACGGGGAGCTGTTTTTT. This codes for CASSLRSDGELFF.

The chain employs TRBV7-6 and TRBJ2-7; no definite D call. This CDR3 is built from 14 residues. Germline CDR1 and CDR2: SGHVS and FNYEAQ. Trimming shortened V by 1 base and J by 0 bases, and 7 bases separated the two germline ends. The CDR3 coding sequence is TGTGCCAGCAGCTTAGAGGCCTACTCCTACGAGCAGTACTTC. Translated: CASSLEAYSYEQYF.

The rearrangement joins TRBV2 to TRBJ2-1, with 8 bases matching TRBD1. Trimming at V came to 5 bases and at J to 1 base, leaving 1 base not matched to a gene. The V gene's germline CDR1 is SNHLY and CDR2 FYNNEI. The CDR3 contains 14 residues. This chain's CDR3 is CASSRQGSYNEQFF. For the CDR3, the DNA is TGTGCCAGCAGTCGACAGGGGTCCTACAATGAGCAGTTCTTC. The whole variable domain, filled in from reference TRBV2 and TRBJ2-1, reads EPEVTQTPSHQVTQMGQEVILRCVPISNHLYFYWYRQILGQKVEFLVSFYNNEISEKSEIFDDQFSVERPDGSNFTLKIRSTKLEDSAMYFCASSRQGSYNEQFFGPGTRLTVL.

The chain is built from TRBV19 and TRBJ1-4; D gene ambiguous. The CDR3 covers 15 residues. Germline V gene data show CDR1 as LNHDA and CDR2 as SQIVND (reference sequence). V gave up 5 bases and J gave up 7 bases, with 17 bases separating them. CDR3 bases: TGTGCCAGTAGTCCTCGGAGGAGGTTTGGTGAAAAACTGTTTTTT. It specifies CASSPRRRFGEKLFF.

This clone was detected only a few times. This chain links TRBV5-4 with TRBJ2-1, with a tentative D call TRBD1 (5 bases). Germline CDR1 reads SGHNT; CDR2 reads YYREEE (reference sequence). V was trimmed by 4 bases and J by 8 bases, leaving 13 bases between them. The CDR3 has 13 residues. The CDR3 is CASSPDMLDEQFF. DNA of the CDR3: TGTGCCAGCAGCCCGGACATGTTGGATGAGCAGTTCTTC.

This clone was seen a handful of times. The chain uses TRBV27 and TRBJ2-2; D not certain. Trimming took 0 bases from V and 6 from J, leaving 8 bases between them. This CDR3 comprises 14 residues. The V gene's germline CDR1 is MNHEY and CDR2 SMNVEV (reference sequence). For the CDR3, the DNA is TGTGCCAGCAGTTTATCGCATCTGTCCGGGGAGCTGTTTTTT. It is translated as CASSLSHLSGELFF.

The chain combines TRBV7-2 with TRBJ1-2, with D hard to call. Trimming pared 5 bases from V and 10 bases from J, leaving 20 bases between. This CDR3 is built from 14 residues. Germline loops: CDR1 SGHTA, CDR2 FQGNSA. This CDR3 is CASSPQTRARDYTF. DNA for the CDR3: TGTGCCAGCAGCCCTCAGACGAGGGCCCGGGACTACACCTTC. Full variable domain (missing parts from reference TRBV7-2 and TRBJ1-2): GAGVSQSPSNKVTEKGKDVELRCDPISGHTALYWYRQSLGQGLEFLIYFQGNSAPDKSGLPSDRFSAERTGGSVSTLTIQRTQQEDSAVYLCASSPQTRARDYTFGSGTRLTVV.

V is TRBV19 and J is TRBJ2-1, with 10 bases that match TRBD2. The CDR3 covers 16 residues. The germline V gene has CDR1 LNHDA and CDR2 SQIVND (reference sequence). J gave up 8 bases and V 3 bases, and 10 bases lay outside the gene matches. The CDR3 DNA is TGTGCCAGTAGTATGAAAGGGACTAGCGAGGATCATGAGCAGTTCTTC. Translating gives CASSMKGTSEDHEQFF.

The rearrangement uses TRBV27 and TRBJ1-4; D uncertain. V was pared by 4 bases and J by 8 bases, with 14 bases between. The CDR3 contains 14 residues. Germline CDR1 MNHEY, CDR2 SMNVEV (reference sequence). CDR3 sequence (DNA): TGTGCCAGCAGTTCCGGCCCATGGAGCGAAAAACTGTTTTTT. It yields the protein CASSSGPWSEKLFF. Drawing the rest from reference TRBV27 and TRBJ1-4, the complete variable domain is EAQVTQNPRYLITVTGKKLTVTCSQNMNHEYMSWYRQDPGLGLRQIYYSMNVEVTDKGDVPEGYKVSRKEKRNFPLILESPSPNQTSLYFCASSSGPWSEKLFFGSGTQLSVL.

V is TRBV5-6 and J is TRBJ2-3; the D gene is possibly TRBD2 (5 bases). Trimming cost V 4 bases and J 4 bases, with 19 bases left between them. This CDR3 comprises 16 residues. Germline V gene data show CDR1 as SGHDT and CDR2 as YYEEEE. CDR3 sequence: CASSLGWWEIADTQYF. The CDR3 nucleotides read TGTGCCAGCAGCCTGGGTTGGTGGGAGATCGCAGATACGCAGTATTTT.

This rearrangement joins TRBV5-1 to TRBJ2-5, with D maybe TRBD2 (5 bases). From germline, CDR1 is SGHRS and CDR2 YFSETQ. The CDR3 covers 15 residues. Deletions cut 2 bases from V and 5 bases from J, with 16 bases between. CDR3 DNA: TGCGCCAGCAGCTTAAATGGAAGGGAGCAGGAGACCCAGTACTTC. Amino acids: CASSLNGREQETQYF.

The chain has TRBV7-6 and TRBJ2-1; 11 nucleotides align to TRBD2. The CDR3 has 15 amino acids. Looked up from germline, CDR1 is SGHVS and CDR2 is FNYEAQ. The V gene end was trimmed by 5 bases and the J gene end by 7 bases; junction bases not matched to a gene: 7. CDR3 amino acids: CASSRLAGGENEQFF. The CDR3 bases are TGTGCCAGCAGCCGTCTAGCGGGAGGAGAGAATGAGCAGTTCTTC.